This TCR beta chain was identified during a study of tumor-infiltrating lymphocytes in localized non-small cell lung cancer. Findings and limits, study-wide: No T-cell fraction difference was seen between IM1 and IM2 tumors. Different pieces of the same tissue went to different assays, confounding technical variation with intratumor heterogeneity. Only some patients had TCR sequencing, depending on available tissue. Higher tumor T cell infiltration than in uninvolved lung was supported by TCRbeta sequencing.

CDR3 size: 14 residues. The V end was cut by 7 bases, the J end by 4 bases, with 16 bases between. Germline V lookup: CDR1 SGHAT, CDR2 FQDESV (reference sequence). About this clone: The antigen remains unidentified.

The table came from immunoSEQ multiplex PCR; TCRdb's copy has only in-frame clones and leaves some out. The table has 15,000 to 20,000 clones, 65% to 85% seen once. V and J are TRBV11-1 and TRBJ1-1, with D uncertain. This sequence originates from a human donor with non-small cell lung cancer. Sequencing input: uninvolved lung tissue not adjacent to the tumor. The CDR3 loop is CASTSQKGATEAFF. The CDR3 nucleotides read TGTGCCAGCACCTCCCAGAAGGGAGCCACTGAAGCTTTCTTT.